The entry below describes one TCR beta chain. This specimen comes from a study of blood T cell repertoires in COVID-19. Overall study: Donors in the United States, Italy and Spain gave samples during acute or convalescent COVID-19.

Germline V CDR1 and CDR2: SQVTM, ANQGSEA. The CDR3 runs to 13 residues. Original processing notes: Amplification from reference gene primers served as the basis for estimated nucleated cell counts. Repertoires were generated with immunoSEQ multiplex PCR, while TCRdb's copy carries only in-frame clones and drops some. V and J calls and clone size are those listed in that table; D and trimming were worked out from the DNA. The data show 400,000 to 450,000 clones, with roughly 90% seen just once and over 1.3% held by the top ten. The clonotype originates from a woman in her twenties or thirties with active or convalescent COVID-19. The chain employs TRBV29-1 and TRBJ2-1, with TRBD2 as a possible D gene (5 bases). Sequencing input: peripheral blood. This chain's CDR3 is CSSRGGYANEQFF. The DNA for the CDR3 is TGCAGTAGTCGTGGAGGTTACGCTAATGAGCAGTTCTTC.